This T cell receptor (beta chain) was sequenced during a study of T cell repertoires in cytomegalovirus infection. TCRdb used MiXCR to reprocess the reads, holding one entry per CDR3 protein. The table has some 450,000 distinct CDR3 sequences, about a third seen once. Study results and limitations: The ex vivo response was dominated by HLA-C-restricted CMV-specific TCR beta clonotypes.

Note on this clonotype: What it recognizes is unknown.

The CDR3 has 17 amino acids. Trimming pared 3 bases from V and 2 bases from J, leaving 14 bases between. Germline CDR1 reads SEHNR; CDR2 reads FQNEAQ (reference sequence). Sequenced: PBMCs. This sequence originates from a human donor in good health (CMV status not recorded). Some clones in this sample may be carry-over from other donors' samples. The chain carries TRBV7-9 and TRBJ2-6; D remains unclear. As DNA, the CDR3 is TGTGCCAGCAGCTTTTGGCCCAGACGGGCTGGGGCCAACGTCCTGACTTTC. This encodes CASSFWPRRAGANVLTF.